These 24 T cell receptor beta chains were sequenced from one sample in a study of T-cell memory formation after mild COVID-19. TCRdb re-called the 5' RACE reads with MiXCR, one entry per CDR3 protein. The sample includes about 470,000 distinct CDR3 sequences, 15% to 20% of them seen just once. Sequencing was performed on PBMCs or a T cell subset sorted from them (not recorded which). Receptors were obtained from an adult woman who had mild COVID-19 (a few samples of this study predate the infection). Cell type and time point are not known.

This clonotype was found a few times. V gene TRBV7-6 combines with J gene TRBJ1-1; D not certain. The V gene's germline CDR1 is SGHVS and CDR2 FNYEAQ. This CDR3 is 16 amino acids long. The V gene lost 0 bases and the J gene lost 0 bases, with 11 bases spanning the gap. CDR3 in amino acids: CASSLARGHMNTEAFF. CDR3 coding DNA: TGTGCCAGCAGCTTAGCCCGAGGCCACATGAACACTGAAGCTTTCTTT. The full variable domain, completed using reference TRBV7-6 and TRBJ1-1, is GAGVSQSPRYKVTKRGQDVALRCDPISGHVSLYWYRQALGQGPEFLTYFNYEAQQDKSGLPNDRFSAERPEGSISTLTIQRTEQRDSAMYRCASSLARGHMNTEAFFGQGTRLTVV.

The chain couples TRBV29-1 to TRBJ2-3; D unresolved. CDR1 SQVTM and CDR2 ANQGSEA come from the germline V gene. The CDR3 is made up of 11 amino acids. The V end lost 6 bases, the J end lost 4 bases, and 8 bases lay between the germline ends. CDR3 loop: CSVAGPDTQYF. CDR3 DNA: TGCAGCGTCGCCGGCCCAGATACGCAGTATTTT.

The rearrangement joins TRBV11-3 to TRBJ1-1; a weak D match, TRBD1 (5 bases). The CDR3 consists of 15 residues. Trimming took off 4 bases at V and 5 bases at J, with 17 bases between the two ends. Germline CDR1 and CDR2: SGHNT and YENEEA. This chain's CDR3 is CASSSGPATETEAFF. The CDR3 nucleotides are TGTGCCAGCAGCTCGGGACCTGCAACGGAGACTGAAGCTTTCTTT.

This sequence joins TRBV5-6 and TRBJ2-1, with D possibly called TRBD1 or TRBD2 (5 bases each). Germline CDR1 and CDR2: SGHDT and YYEEEE. V lost 0 bases and J lost 8, with 18 bases in between. CDR3 length equals 16 residues. The CDR3 here is CASSLGGDRFADEQFF. The CDR3 DNA reads as TGTGCCAGCAGCTTGGGGGGAGACAGATTTGCCGATGAGCAGTTCTTC.

V and J are TRBV30 and TRBJ2-7; a weak D match, TRBD2 (5 bases). The CDR3 length is 14 residues. Germline-derived CDR1 and CDR2 are GTSNPN and SVGIG (reference sequence). With 0 bases removed from V and 6 bases from J, the gap between germline ends came to 15 bases. The CDR3 region is CAWSVYGVLGEQYF. CDR3 nucleotides: TGTGCCTGGAGTGTTTACGGGGTCCTGGGCGAGCAGTACTTC.

This rearrangement joins TRBV7-8 to TRBJ1-1; TRBD1 is a possible D gene (6 bases). This CDR3 spans 16 amino acids. Germline-derived CDR1 and CDR2 are SGHVS and FQNEAQ. The ends were cut back, 9 bases at V and 1 base at J, with 21 bases in the middle. The CDR3 is CASRRAGGGGNTEAFF. The CDR3 DNA reads TGTGCCAGTAGGCGGGCGGGGGGCGGTGGGAACACTGAAGCTTTCTTT. The full variable domain, completed using reference TRBV7-8 and TRBJ1-1, is GAGVSQSPRYKVAKRGQDVALRCDPISGHVSLFWYQQALGQGPEFLTYFQNEAQLDKSGLPSDRFFAERPEGSVSTLKIQRTQQEDSAVYLCASRRAGGGGNTEAFFGQGTRLTVV.

The sample holds a few counts of this clonotype. The chain joins TRBV20-1 to TRBJ2-3, with 8 bases matching TRBD2. The CDR3 covers 15 residues. Trimming at V came to 3 bases and at J to 0 bases, leaving 5 bases not matched to a gene. From germline, CDR1 is DFQATT and CDR2 SNEGSKA (reference sequence). The CDR3 DNA is TGCAGTGCTAGCCTAGCGGGCCTAAGCACAGATACGCAGTATTTT. Translating it yields CSASLAGLSTDTQYF.

The chain links TRBV5-1 to TRBJ2-1; unclear D gene. From germline, CDR1 is SGHRS and CDR2 YFSETQ. Trimming shortened V by 0 bases and J by 7 bases, and 5 bases separated the two germline ends. The CDR3 extends over 12 amino acids. For the CDR3, the DNA is TGCGCCAGCAGCTTGGTCCGGAATGAGCAGTTCTTC. This gives the protein CASSLVRNEQFF. The full variable domain, in which reference TRBV5-1 and TRBJ2-1 provide the parts outside the CDR3, is KAGVTQTPRYLIKTRGQQVTLSCSPISGHRSVSWYQQTPGQGLQFLFEYFSETQRNKGNFPGRFSGRQFSNSRSEMNVSTLELGDSALYLCASSLVRNEQFFGPGTRLTVL.

This clonotype was recorded many times. The J gene is TRBJ2-7, the V gene TRBV27; D is perhaps TRBD2 (6 bases). V was trimmed by 4 bases and J by 5 bases, leaving 12 bases between them. Looked up from germline, CDR1 is MNHEY and CDR2 is SMNVEV (reference sequence). This CDR3 region has 13 residues. The CDR3 DNA is TGTGCCAGCAGTTCCCCAGGGAGGAACGAGCAGTACTTC. This encodes CASSSPGRNEQYF.

This clonotype was found a few times. The chain employs TRBV12-3 or TRBV12-4 and TRBJ2-1; the match to TRBD2 covers 8 bases. V lost 5 bases to trimming and J lost 4 bases; unmatched junction nucleotides: 10. The CDR3 extends over 16 amino acids. Here the CDR3 reads CASSRAGGLSYNEQFF. The CDR3, as DNA: TGTGCCAGCAGTCGGGCGGGAGGATTATCGTACAATGAGCAGTTCTTC.

The V and J genes are TRBV4-3 and TRBJ2-1, with D possibly being TRBD2 (5 bases). Germline V CDR1 and CDR2: LGHNA, YSLEER. The germline V and J ends were trimmed by 8 bases and 7 bases, with 15 bases remaining between them. CDR3 size: 13 residues. CDR3 nucleotide sequence: TGCGCCAGCGGACCGGACTTTCTGAATGAGCAGTTCTTC. It translates to CASGPDFLNEQFF.

The V call is TRBV18, the J call TRBJ2-7; the D is unclear. Germline V CDR1 and CDR2: KGHSH, LQKENI. The CDR3 loop spans 14 amino acids. V lost 2 bases and J lost 0, with 8 bases in between. CDR3 nucleotide sequence: TGTGCCAGCTCACCAAATCAAGGCTCCTACGAGCAGTACTTC. Translating it yields CASSPNQGSYEQYF.

The rearrangement joins TRBV7-2 to TRBJ1-2, with a weak D call TRBD1 (6 bases). This CDR3 is built from 14 residues. V lost 11 bases to trimming and J lost 4 bases, with 20 bases between them. The germline V gene has CDR1 SGHTA and CDR2 FQGNSA. The CDR3 reads CAGRGLGQIYGYTF. The CDR3 bases are TGTGCCGGAAGGGGCCTGGGACAAATCTATGGCTACACCTTC.

This chain connects TRBV7-6 to TRBJ2-1; the match to TRBD1 covers 7 bases. The CDR3 contains 16 residues. Germline CDR1 is SGHVS and CDR2 is FNYEAQ. After removal of 8 bases from V and 7 bases from J, the junction contained 17 bases not matched to a gene. The CDR3 DNA follows: TGTGCCAGCTCTTTCCAACGCCTGGGACAGATGAATGAGCAGTTCTTC. It is translated as CASSFQRLGQMNEQFF.

DNA for the CDR3: TGTGCCAGCAGCCTACAGGCCTCGGGCACTGAAGCTTTCTTT. This sequence encodes CASSLQASGTEAFF. The V and J genes are TRBV7-9 and TRBJ1-1, with a tentative D call TRBD1 (5 bases). The CDR3 contains 14 residues. V gave up 5 bases and J gave up 4 bases, with 14 bases separating them. Germline V CDR1 and CDR2: SEHNR, FQNEAQ (reference sequence).

Only a few counts were recorded for this clonotype. The chain employs TRBV29-1 and TRBJ2-1; TRBD1 or TRBD2 may be the D gene (6 bases each). This CDR3 contains 10 residues. CDR1 and CDR2 from the germline V gene are SQVTM and ANQGSEA. Trimming took 7 bases from V and 7 from J, leaving 8 bases between them. CDR3 sequence: CSGGANEQFF. The CDR3 DNA reads as TGCAGCGGGGGGGCGAATGAGCAGTTCTTC.

The chain has TRBV24-1 and TRBJ2-3; D is ambiguous. Trimming removed 3 bases from V and 6 bases from J, with 3 bases in between. Germline V CDR1 and CDR2: KGHDR, SFDVKD. This CDR3 is built from 11 residues. The CDR3 loop reads CATSDVDTQYF. DNA for the CDR3: TGTGCCACCAGTGATGTTGATACGCAGTATTTT.

This clonotype was detected only a few times. This chain connects TRBV25-1 to TRBJ1-1; 7 bases are shared with TRBD1. The CDR3 has 18 amino acids. The V gene's germline CDR1 is MGHDK and CDR2 SYGVNS. V was pared by 2 bases and J by 0 bases, with 12 bases of the junction left unmatched. The CDR3 here is CASSEPTSDRDLNTEAFF. The CDR3, as DNA: TGTGCCAGCAGTGAACCAACTTCAGACAGGGACTTGAACACTGAAGCTTTCTTT.

DNA for the CDR3: TGTGCCACCAGTGAAGCCGCCGGGACTGTAAACACCGGGGAGCTGTTTTTT. This gives the protein CATSEAAGTVNTGELFF. This chain uses TRBV24-1 with TRBJ2-2, with D tentatively TRBD2 (6 bases). Germline V lookup: CDR1 KGHDR, CDR2 SFDVKD. Trimming cost V 4 bases and J 2 bases, with 16 bases left between them. This CDR3 contains 17 residues.

The J gene is TRBJ2-5, the V gene TRBV5-1, with a weak D call TRBD2 (6 bases). V lost 4 bases to trimming and J lost 5 bases, with 18 bases between them. The CDR3 has 15 amino acids. CDR1 is SGHRS, CDR2 YFSETQ, per germline. The CDR3 nucleotides are TGCGCCAGCAGCCTTGGTGGAGGGCTCGAGGAGACCCAGTACTTC. Translated: CASSLGGGLEETQYF.

This clonotype was observed a few times. The chain links TRBV20-1 to TRBJ2-3; 7 positions agree with TRBD2. V was clipped by 6 bases and J by 1 base; unmatched bases: 7. CDR3 length: 14 amino acids. Germline V gene data show CDR1 as DFQATT and CDR2 as SNEGSKA (reference sequence). CDR3 loop: CSAPPGGRTDTQYF. The CDR3 bases are TGCAGTGCCCCACCGGGAGGTCGCACAGATACGCAGTATTTT.

This clonotype was observed a few times. This rearrangement joins TRBV6-6 to TRBJ2-3; TRBD2 matches 11 bases. Germline CDR1 and CDR2: MNHNY and SVGAGI (reference sequence). The CDR3 is 20 amino acids. Trimming took 0 bases from V and 1 from J; bases not matched to a gene: 12. CDR3 sequence (DNA): TGTGCCAGCAGTTACTCCGCGACTAGCGGGAAGCTTACTGGCACAGATACGCAGTATTTT. It codes for CASSYSATSGKLTGTDTQYF.

This chain links TRBV24-1 with TRBJ1-5; D is perhaps TRBD1 (5 bases). Germline V lookup: CDR1 KGHDR, CDR2 SFDVKD. There are 14 residues in the CDR3. With 4 bases removed from V and 4 bases from J, the gap between germline ends came to 10 bases. DNA for the CDR3: TGTGCCACCAGTGACCCCTGGACAAATCAGCCCCAGCATTTT. It specifies CATSDPWTNQPQHF.

This chain uses TRBV5-1 with TRBJ2-5; D possibly corresponds to TRBD1 (5 bases). V shed 2 bases and J shed 0 bases, with 11 bases lying between them. Germline CDR1 and CDR2: SGHRS and YFSETQ. The CDR3 has 15 amino acids. The CDR3 DNA sequence: TGCGCCAGCAGCTTCCGGCCAGGGTACCAAGAGACCCAGTACTTC. Translating gives CASSFRPGYQETQYF.